What follows describes a single T cell receptor beta chain. The target antigen is unknown. The data derive from a study of T cell responses to AZD1222 COVID-19 vaccine. Findings of the study overall: Baseline serology detected seropositivity in only a handful of AZD1222 recipients. Breadth and depth of Spike-specific TCRs rose after two AZD1222 doses. Sampled repertoires all dated from after the peak T cell response. Possibly, clonal diversity was underestimated; donors were largely white British and included more females.

Some clones are missing from TCRdb's copy, which holds only in-frame ones; the method was immunoSEQ multiplex PCR. This sample has over 75,000 clones, with roughly nine tenths found just once. V lost 6 bases to trimming and J lost 5 bases, with 8 bases between them. The CDR3 sequence is 11 residues long. The germline CDR1 and CDR2 sequences are SGDLS and YYNGEE. The receptor was isolated from an adult in good health. The sequencing here drew on peripheral blood, taken on day 0 of AZD1222 vaccination. J is TRBJ1-2 and V is TRBV9; the D is unclear. The CDR3, as DNA: TGTGCCAGCAAAAAAGATTATGGCTACACCTTC. It codes for CASKKDYGYTF.